This TCR beta chain was profiled in a study of blood T cell repertoires in COVID-19. Study context: T cells, B-cell-depleted T cells, or PBMCs provided the cDNA or gDNA that served as material.

Grouping used clinical history reported by participants in a survey and questionnaire. This CDR3 spans 16 amino acids. V was clipped by 0 bases and J by 0 bases; unmatched bases: 4. Germline values: CDR1 SGHRS, CDR2 YFSETQ. A few counts support this clone. The same CDR3 can be traced to other DNA sequences in this sample. Libraries were prepared by immunoSEQ multiplex PCR; TCRdb keeps only in-frame clonotypes and omits some of them. Among around 280,000 clones listed, around 87% were seen once. Input material: PBMCs or T cells enriched from blood (not recorded which). J is TRBJ2-3 and V is TRBV5-1; 7 nucleotides match TRBD2. The sequence derives from a woman between 18 and 30 years old with acute COVID-19. This CDR3 reads CASSLDLAASTDTQYF. The DNA for the CDR3 is TGCGCCAGCAGCTTGGATCTAGCGGCGAGCACAGATACGCAGTATTTT. Filled out from reference TRBV5-1 and TRBJ2-3, the complete variable domain reads KAGVTQTPRYLIKTRGQQVTLSCSPISGHRSVSWYQQTPGQGLQFLFEYFSETQRNKGNFPGRFSGRQFSNSRSEMNVSTLELGDSALYLCASSLDLAASTDTQYFGPGTRLTVL.